The 5 T cell receptor beta chains given below trace back to one sample, sequenced in a study of shared clonotypes between healthy human individuals. Assay used: immunoSEQ multiplex PCR; TCRdb lists only in-frame clones, some missing. In the table there are some 1 million clones, about 75% of which are singletons. Sample: memory CD4+ T cells sorted from blood. The subset is: CD45RA-negative fraction. Receptors were obtained from a man younger than 35 in good health.

This chain links TRBV4-2 with TRBJ2-1, with D unclear. The V end lost 0 bases, the J end lost 3 bases, and 9 bases lay between the germline ends. This CDR3 is built from 15 residues. Germline V gene lookup returns CDR1 LGHNA and CDR2 YNFKEQ. Here the CDR3 DNA reads TGTGCCAGCAGCCAAGATGAGACTGACTACAATGAGCAGTTCTTC. Translated, it gives CASSQDETDYNEQFF.

This clone was counted once. The chain recombines TRBV7-9 with TRBJ2-1; maybe TRBD2 (5 bases). The CDR3 loop spans 12 amino acids. With 11 bases removed from V and 5 bases from J, the gap between germline ends came to 13 bases. Germline CDR1 and CDR2: SEHNR and FQNEAQ (reference sequence). The CDR3 region has the DNA TGTGCCGTGAAACTAGGTCACAATGAGCAGTTCTTC. Its translation is CAVKLGHNEQFF.

The V and J genes are TRBV4-3 and TRBJ1-4, with 9 bases matching TRBD1. The ends lost 3 bases at V and 8 bases at J; junction bases unmatched: 10. The germline V gene has CDR1 LGHNA and CDR2 YSLEER. This CDR3 comprises 16 residues. CDR3 sequence: CASSQDDRGGREKLFF. CDR3 DNA sequence: TGCGCCAGCAGCCAGGATGACAGGGGGGGTAGAGAAAAACTGTTTTTT.

The chain uses TRBV5-1 and TRBJ1-6; TRBD1 aligns across 10 bases. The CDR3 is 15 amino acids. Germline V gene sequence: CDR1 SGHRS, CDR2 YFSETQ. J lost 10 bases, V lost 3 bases, and 7 bases had no gene match. The CDR3 region is CASSWGQGRVSPLHF. CDR3 DNA sequence: TGCGCCAGCAGCTGGGGACAGGGGAGAGTCTCACCCCTCCACTTT.

This clone has a single count. CDR3 bases: TGTGCCAGCAGCTTAGAGGACAGGGGGAACACTGAAGCTTTCTTT. Protein: CASSLEDRGNTEAFF. This chain links TRBV7-2 with TRBJ1-1; TRBD1 aligns across 9 bases. The V and J ends lost 1 base and 1 base, in that order; junction bases with no gene match: 1. Germline CDR1 reads SGHTA; CDR2 reads FQGNSA. This CDR3 is built from 15 residues.